This T cell receptor beta chain was captured by sequencing in a study of human T cells and chemical hapten exposure. Study information: An area of 2 cm by 2 cm on upper inner arm skin received 2% DPC for sensitization.

The CDR3 sequence is 14 residues long. The V end lost 3 bases, the J end lost 0 bases, and 8 bases lay between the germline ends. The germline gives CDR1 LGHDT, CDR2 YNNKEL (reference sequence). Each CDR3 protein is one row after TCRdb ran MiXCR on the RACE reads. Altogether about 84,000 distinct CDR3 sequences are present, 10% being singletons, with the ten largest covering approximately 5%. Study findings and constraints: Expanded TCRs made up significantly more big CDR3 similarity clusters than controls did. Having alopecia, the donors may differ immunologically from healthy people.

The time point: patch test 2, 6 weeks after DPC sensitization. Treatment described: therapeutic diphenylcyclopropenone sensitization with weekly scalp DPC. This clonotype was found many times. Its antigen remains unidentified. The starting material was whole blood, obtained in connection with sensitization to the hapten diphenylcyclopropenone (DPC). This sequence joins TRBV3-1 and TRBJ1-2; D unclear. The receptor's source is a woman between 50 and 59 years old with alopecia areata. Some clones in this sample may be carry-over from other donors' samples. CDR3 nucleotide sequence: TGTGCCAGCAGCCACCGCAGGACTAACTATGGCTACACCTTC. Its translation is CASSHRRTNYGYTF.